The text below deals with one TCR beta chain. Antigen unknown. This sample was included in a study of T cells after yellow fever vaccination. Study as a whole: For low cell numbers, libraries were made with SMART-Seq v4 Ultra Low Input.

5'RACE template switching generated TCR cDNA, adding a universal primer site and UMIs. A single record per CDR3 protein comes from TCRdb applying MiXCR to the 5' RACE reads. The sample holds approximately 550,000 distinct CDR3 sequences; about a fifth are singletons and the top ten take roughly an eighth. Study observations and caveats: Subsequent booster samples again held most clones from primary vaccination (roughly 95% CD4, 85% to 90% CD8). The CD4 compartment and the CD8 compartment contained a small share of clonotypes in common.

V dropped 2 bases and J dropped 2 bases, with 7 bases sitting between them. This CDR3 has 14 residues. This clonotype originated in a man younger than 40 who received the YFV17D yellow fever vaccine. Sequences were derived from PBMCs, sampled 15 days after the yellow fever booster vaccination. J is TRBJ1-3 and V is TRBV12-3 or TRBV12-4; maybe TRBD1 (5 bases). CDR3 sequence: CASSLSGTGNTIYF. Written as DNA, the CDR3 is TGTGCCAGCAGTTTATCAGGGACTGGAAACACCATATATTTT.